The TCR beta chain described here comes from a study of cytomegalovirus exposure and HLA in healthy donors. Study-level information: The 110 or so validation repertoires, a later analysis reported, used the same platform as the 600 to 700 first-cohort repertoires. The study's findings and limits: The classifier, whose performance was assessed in both the original and validation cohorts, reportedly diagnosed cytomegalovirus status with high specificity and sensitivity.

Some clones are missing from TCRdb's copy, which holds only in-frame ones; the method was immunoSEQ multiplex PCR. The sample holds about 150,000 clones, around 90% seen once. The CDR3 consists of 16 residues. The V end was cut by 2 bases, the J end by 1 base, with 11 bases between. Germline lookup yields CDR1 MGHRA and CDR2 YSYEKL. Points on this clone: Its antigen is unidentified.

The chain has TRBV4-1 and TRBJ2-2, with a possible D match to TRBD1 (5 bases). Sequencing was performed on PBMCs. The clonotype was recovered from a man aged 18 to 35 in good health and CMV-seropositive. CDR3 DNA sequence: TGCGCCAGCAGCCAAAACCCAAGGGGGAACACCGGGGAGCTGTTTTTT. Translation: CASSQNPRGNTGELFF.